This TCR beta chain comes out of a study of T cell responses to AZD1222 COVID-19 vaccine. The CDR3 spans 16 residues. Trimming cost V 1 base and J 1 base, with 13 bases left between them. Profiled with immunoSEQ multiplex PCR; TCRdb holds only in-frame clones, not every one. This sample has some 150,000 clones, with 91% found just once. The receptor was isolated from an adult in good health. This chain connects TRBV5-3 to TRBJ2-3, with D unresolved. TRBV5-3 is an open reading frame, and its role is uncertain. Material: peripheral blood, obtained on day 0 of AZD1222 vaccination. The CDR3 DNA is TGTGCCAGAAGCTTGATGGCTGGGAAAGGCACAGATACGCAGTATTTT. Translated, it gives CARSLMAGKGTDTQYF.